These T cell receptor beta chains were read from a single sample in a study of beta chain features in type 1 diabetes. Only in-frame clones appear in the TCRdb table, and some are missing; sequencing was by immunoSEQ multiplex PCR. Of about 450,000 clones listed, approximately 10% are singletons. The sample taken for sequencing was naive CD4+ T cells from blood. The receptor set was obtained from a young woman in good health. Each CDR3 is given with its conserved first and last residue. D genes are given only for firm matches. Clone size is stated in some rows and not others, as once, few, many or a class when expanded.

TGCGCCAGCAGCCAAGAAGGGGCAGGGGGTCAGCCCCAGCATTTT CASSQEGAGGQPQHF TRBD1 TRBJ1-5 TRBV4-1 .
TGTGCCAGCAGTTTCTCAGGGGTGGAGGACACTGAAGCTTTCTTT CASSFSGVEDTEAFF . TRBJ1-1 TRBV27 .
TGTGCCTGGACCTCCTTGAGATCTAATGAAAAACTGTTTTTT CAWTSLRSNEKLFF . TRBJ1-4 TRBV30 few
TGTGCCAGCAGCTTGAGGATCGCGGAGACCCAGTACTTC CASSLRIAETQYF . TRBJ2-5 TRBV7-2 .
TGTGCCAGTACCGGGAGGGTGAACACTGAAGCTTTCTTT CASTGRVNTEAFF . TRBJ1-1 TRBV19 .
TGCGCCAGCAGCCAAGATTCGAGACTAGCGGGGGGTTTCCAAGAGACCCAGTACTTC CASSQDSRLAGGFQETQYF TRBD2 TRBJ2-5 TRBV4-1 .
TGTGCCAGCAGCTTACCGCCATTCAGAGTCTACAATGAGCAGTTCTTC CASSLPPFRVYNEQFF . TRBJ2-1 TRBV7-9 few
TGCAGCGTTTTGGGACTAGCGGGAGCCGACTCCTACGAGCAGTACTTC CSVLGLAGADSYEQYF TRBD2 TRBJ2-7 TRBV29-1 .
TGTGCCAGCTCACCGACAGGTGCCAAAAACATTCAGTACTTC CASSPTGAKNIQYF . TRBJ2-4 TRBV18 few
TGCGCCAGCAGCCAAGTCCCGGCTAGCGGATACAATGAGCAGTTCTTC CASSQVPASGYNEQFF TRBD2 TRBJ2-1 TRBV4-1 few
TGTGCCAGCTCACCGTTAGCGGGGGGGCAAGGAGTCTACAATGAGCAGTTCTTC CASSPLAGGQGVYNEQFF TRBD2 TRBJ2-1 TRBV18 .
TGTGCCACCGCCAGGGGGCTGAGTACAGATACGCAGTATTTT CATARGLSTDTQYF TRBD1 TRBJ2-3 TRBV7-6 .
TGTGCCATCAGCTCGGGGGGGCAAGATGAGCAGTTCTTC CAISSGGQDEQFF TRBD2 TRBJ2-1 TRBV10-3 .
TGTGCCAGCAGCCCTGACAGGAGCTCCTACAATGAGCAGTTCTTC CASSPDRSSYNEQFF . TRBJ2-1 TRBV6-5 .
TGTGCCAGCAGTGGTCGGACAGCGATAGCCAAAAACATTCAGTACTTC CASSGRTAIAKNIQYF . TRBJ2-4 TRBV28 few
TGTGCCAGCAGCAGAAGCGGGCTCCAAGAGACCCAGTACTTC CASSRSGLQETQYF . TRBJ2-5 TRBV7-3 .
TGTGCCAGCTCCCAGGGCCCCTACTATGGCTACACCTTC CASSQGPYYGYTF . TRBJ1-2 TRBV9 .
TGTGCCAGCAGCCCGTACACAGGGCTGGAGCAGTACTTC CASSPYTGLEQYF . TRBJ2-7 TRBV6-1 few
TGCAGCGTTGATTTGCCGGGGTACTACAGTGAGCAGTTCTTC CSVDLPGYYSEQFF . TRBJ2-1 TRBV29-1 few
TGTGCCAGCAGCCTACATAGCGGCCTTACCACAGATACGCAGTATTTT CASSLHSGLTTDTQYF . TRBJ2-3 TRBV7-9 .
TGTGCCAGCTCACAGTCTAGCGGGGAAGAGACCCAGTACTTC CASSQSSGEETQYF TRBD2 TRBJ2-5 TRBV18 .
TGTGCCAGCTCACCTTATACTAGCGGTGCCTCCTACGAGCAGTACTTC CASSPYTSGASYEQYF TRBD2 TRBJ2-7 TRBV18 few
TGCAGCGCCGAGCGTGGTAGCGATACGCAGTATTTT CSAERGSDTQYF . TRBJ2-3 TRBV29-1 .
TGTGCCAGCAGAGGGACAGGGGACATCCAGCCCCAGCATTTT CASRGTGDIQPQHF TRBD1 TRBJ1-5 TRBV7-2 few
TGTGCCAGCAGCCACTTAACAGGGATTGGCGCCGGGGAGCTGTTTTTT CASSHLTGIGAGELFF . TRBJ2-2 TRBV11-1 .
TGCGCCAGCAGCACGGCTCGGACAGATTACAATGAGCAGTTCTTC CASSTARTDYNEQFF . TRBJ2-1 TRBV5-1 few
TGTGCCAGCAGCTCCCCAACTGGACAGGGATCCTACAATGAGCAGTTCTTC CASSSPTGQGSYNEQFF TRBD1 TRBJ2-1 TRBV11-2 .
TGCAGCGTTGAGGACGGCTACACCTTC CSVEDGYTF . TRBJ1-2 TRBV29-1 few
TGTGCCAGCAGCTCCCAAAGGGGTCAGCCCCAGCATTTT CASSSQRGQPQHF . TRBJ1-5 TRBV7-2 .
TGTGCCAGCAGCTCAGCCGGGGGCCCAGATACGCAGTATTTT CASSSAGGPDTQYF . TRBJ2-3 TRBV7-2 few
TGTGCCTGGGCGGGGGAAAGGGACGCTGAAGCTTTCTTT CAWAGERDAEAFF . TRBJ1-1 TRBV30 few
TGCGCCAGCAGACAAGACACGTCTAACTATGGCTACACCTTC CASRQDTSNYGYTF . TRBJ1-2 TRBV5-1 .
TGTGCCATCAGTGAACGCGACAGGCCTCTCTATGGCTACACCTTC CAISERDRPLYGYTF . TRBJ1-2 TRBV10-3 few
TGTGCCAGCAGCCCCGGGAGGGCCAGCACAGATACGCAGTATTTT CASSPGRASTDTQYF TRBD2 TRBJ2-3 TRBV11-3 .
TGTGCCTGGAAAACCGTTTACGAGCAGTACTTC CAWKTVYEQYF . TRBJ2-7 TRBV30 many
TGTGCCAGCAGCGCTGGACCCAAGGGTATAGGGACAGATACGCAGTATTTT CASSAGPKGIGTDTQYF . TRBJ2-3 TRBV5-4 few
TGCGCCAGCAGCCAAGCTGGGGGGAACACCGGGGAGCTGTTTTTT CASSQAGGNTGELFF . TRBJ2-2 TRBV4-1 .
TGCGCCAGCAGCCTCTTCCTTCTGGGCGGGGGGAAGAGGTATGAGCAGTTCTTC CASSLFLLGGGKRYEQFF TRBD2 TRBJ2-1 TRBV4-1 few
TGTGCCAGCAGCCTGAGGTACAGTCGGAATGAGCAGTTCTTC CASSLRYSRNEQFF . TRBJ2-1 TRBV9 few
TGTGCCAGCAGCCATGCCGGCCAAGAGACCCAGTACTTC CASSHAGQETQYF . TRBJ2-5 TRBV7-8 few
TGTGCCAGCAGCGCGGGACTAGCGGGCCAAGAGACCCAGTACTTC CASSAGLAGQETQYF TRBD2 TRBJ2-5 TRBV9 few
TGCAGCGTTGGAATGGCTAGAACTGAAGCTTTCTTT CSVGMARTEAFF . TRBJ1-1 TRBV29-1 .
TGTGCCAGTAGTTCCCGAACGGAGACCCAGTACTTC CASSSRTETQYF . TRBJ2-5 TRBV19 .
TGTGCCAGCAGCTTAATGGCAGGGGGCGCAGAGACCCAGTACTTC CASSLMAGGAETQYF TRBD1 TRBJ2-5 TRBV7-3 once
TGCAGCGTTGTAGGACTAGAGGCCCCAGATACGCAGTATTTT CSVVGLEAPDTQYF TRBD2 TRBJ2-3 TRBV29-1 few
TGTGCCAGCAGCTTAGGCGGTAAAACAAGCTCTGGGGCCAACGTCCTGACTTTC CASSLGGKTSSGANVLTF . TRBJ2-6 TRBV7-9 .
TGCAGTGCTAGCATCGGGGATGGCTACACCTTC CSASIGDGYTF . TRBJ1-2 TRBV20-1 few
TGCAGCGCGTTGATGACGACCGACACTGAAGCTTTCTTT CSALMTTDTEAFF . TRBJ1-1 TRBV29-1 few
TGTGCCACCAGCAGAGAGACCCGGCGGGGACAAGAGACCCAGTACTTC CATSRETRRGQETQYF . TRBJ2-5 TRBV15 .
TGTGCCAGCAGCTTGGCACTAGCGGGAACAGATACGCAGTATTTT CASSLALAGTDTQYF TRBD2 TRBJ2-3 TRBV5-4 few
TGTGCCAGCAGTTATAGTCAAACTGTTACTGAAGCTTTCTTT CASSYSQTVTEAFF . TRBJ1-1 TRBV6-6 few
TGTGCCAGCAGCTCTCCTACCGCCAATTCACCCCTCCACTTT CASSSPTANSPLHF . TRBJ1-6 TRBV14 few
TGTGCCAGCAGCCCTCACAGGGGAGTTCAAGAGACCCAGTACTTC CASSPHRGVQETQYF TRBD1 TRBJ2-5 TRBV9 .
TGTGCCAGCAGGCTAAGGGAGACCCAGTACTTC CASRLRETQYF . TRBJ2-5 TRBV6-5 few
TGTGCCAGCAGCTTGGACAGAAGCTCCTACAATGAGCAGTTCTTC CASSLDRSSYNEQFF . TRBJ2-1 TRBV5-6 few